The following is a T cell receptor beta chain sequence with its context. The antigen is not known. Germline assignment: CDR1 MNHNY and CDR2 SVGAGI (reference sequence). CDR3 length: 13 amino acids. V shed 6 bases, J shed 7 bases, and the junction held 2 bases outside the gene matches. Produced via immunoSEQ multiplex PCR; TCRdb's table is partial and in-frame only. The table includes roughly 180,000 clones, 92% detected once. This specimen comes from a study of T cell responses to AZD1222 COVID-19 vaccine. Study findings and constraints: Spike regions recognized by vaccine-associated CD4 TCRs spanned the protein, led by 160-218 and 743-854. A reported finding is that nearly half of spike-specific TCRs target unmutated variant regions. There were mostly white British donors and more females than males, and clonal diversity was possibly underestimated. Baseline seropositivity occurred in only 5 or 6 AZD1222 recipients.

This TCR came from an adult who received the AZD1222 COVID-19 vaccine. Here the sequenced sample was peripheral blood, taken 28 days after the second AZD1222 dose. This chain joins TRBV6-6 and TRBJ1-5, with 11 bases aligning to TRBD1. The CDR3 sequence: CASSRDRGQPQHF. CDR3 in DNA: TGTGCCAGCAGCCGGGACAGGGGGCAGCCCCAGCATTTT.